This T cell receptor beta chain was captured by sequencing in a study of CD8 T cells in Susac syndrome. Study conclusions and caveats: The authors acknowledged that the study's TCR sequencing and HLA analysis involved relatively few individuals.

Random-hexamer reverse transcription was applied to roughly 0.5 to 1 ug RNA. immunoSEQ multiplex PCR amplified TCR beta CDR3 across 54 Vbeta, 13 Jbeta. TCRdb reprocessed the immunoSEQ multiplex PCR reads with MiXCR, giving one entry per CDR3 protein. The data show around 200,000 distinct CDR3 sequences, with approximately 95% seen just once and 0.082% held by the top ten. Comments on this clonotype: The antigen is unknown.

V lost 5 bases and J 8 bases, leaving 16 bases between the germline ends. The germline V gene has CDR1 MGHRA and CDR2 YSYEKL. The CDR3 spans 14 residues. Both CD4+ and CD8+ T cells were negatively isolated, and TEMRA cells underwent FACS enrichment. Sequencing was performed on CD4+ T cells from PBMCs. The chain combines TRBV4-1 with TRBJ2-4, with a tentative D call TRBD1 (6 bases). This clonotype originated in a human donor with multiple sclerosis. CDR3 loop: CASSFTSEGDIQYF. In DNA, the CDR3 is TGCGCCAGCAGCTTCACATCCGAGGGGGACATTCAGTACTTC.